The 10 T cell receptor beta chains below come from one sample, sequenced in a study of T cells after yellow fever vaccination. TCRdb independently ran MiXCR on the 5' RACE reads; one entry per CDR3 protein. The data show 620,000 or so distinct CDR3 sequences, about 12% seen once. The sample was PBMCs, taken on the day of the yellow fever booster vaccination. These receptors came from a man younger than 40 who received the YFV17D yellow fever vaccine.

This clonotype has at least ten counts. This chain links TRBV12-3 or TRBV12-4 with TRBJ2-3; D is uncertain. Between the trimmed V and J ends, which lost 6 bases and 6 bases, there was a span of 10 bases. The CDR3 totals 12 residues. Here the CDR3 reads CASSPVGDTQYF. The DNA of the CDR3 is TGTGCCAGCAGCCCCGTTGGGGATACGCAGTATTTT.

This chain links TRBV20-1 with TRBJ2-1, with TRBD2 identical over 11 bases. V was clipped by 3 bases and J by 12 bases; unmatched bases: 13. Germline CDR1 is DFQATT and CDR2 is SNEGSKA (reference sequence). The CDR3 has 15 amino acids. The CDR3 DNA is TGCAGTGCTAGCCGAGGACTAGCGGGTTCGAACGGGCAGTTCTTC. Protein product: CSASRGLAGSNGQFF.

The table lists this clonotype with a few counts. The gene calls are TRBV7-2 and TRBJ2-5, with D uncertain. Germline V gene sequence: CDR1 SGHTA, CDR2 FQGNSA. V shed 3 bases and J shed 2 bases, with 16 bases lying between them. The CDR3 runs to 16 residues. CDR3 protein: CASSFLSRSEQETQYF. The CDR3 bases are TGTGCCAGCAGCTTTCTGTCCCGAAGCGAGCAAGAGACCCAGTACTTC.

This clonotype was detected a few times. V is TRBV10-3 and J is TRBJ2-1; 16 positions match TRBD2. The germline V gene has CDR1 ENHRY and CDR2 SYGVKD. V lost 8 bases and J lost 7; bases outside the gene matches: 5. The CDR3 is 15 amino acids. CDR3 amino acids: CAIAPGLAGGNEQFF. CDR3 sequence (DNA): TGTGCCATCGCACCGGGACTAGCGGGAGGGAATGAGCAGTTCTTC.

This sequence joins TRBV5-1 and TRBJ1-5, with D possibly being TRBD1 (6 bases). From germline, CDR1 is SGHRS and CDR2 YFSETQ. CDR3 length: 15 amino acids. Trimming removed 2 bases at V and 2 bases at J, with 11 bases between. CDR3 sequence reads: CASSFGGPGNQPQHF. The CDR3 DNA is TGCGCCAGCAGCTTCGGGGGGCCTGGCAATCAGCCCCAGCATTTT.

This clonotype was observed at least ten times. The rearrangement joins TRBV29-1 to TRBJ1-1; D may be TRBD1 (5 bases). Germline lookup yields CDR1 SQVTM and CDR2 ANQGSEA. There are 12 residues in the CDR3. The ends were cut back, 7 bases at V and 4 bases at J, with 13 bases in the middle. The DNA of the CDR3 is TGCAGCGGTAGCCAGGGTACCACTGAAGCTTTCTTT. This gives the protein CSGSQGTTEAFF.

This clonotype was detected a few times. V usage is TRBV10-3 and J usage is TRBJ1-3; tentatively, D is TRBD1 (5 bases). Germline V lookup: CDR1 ENHRY, CDR2 SYGVKD. This CDR3 region has 17 residues. V lost 3 bases and J lost 8, with 23 bases in between. The CDR3 sequence is CAISELMGRLGGDTIYF. For the CDR3, the DNA is TGTGCCATCAGTGAACTCATGGGACGCCTGGGAGGGGACACCATATATTTT.

J is TRBJ2-7 and V is TRBV18; the D gene is possibly TRBD1 (6 bases). This CDR3 is built from 13 residues. The V gene's germline CDR1 is KGHSH and CDR2 LQKENI. V was shortened by 10 bases and J by 0 bases, with 13 bases between the two germline ends. CDR3 amino acids: CATRADSSYEQYF. The CDR3 DNA is TGTGCCACACGGGCGGACAGCTCCTACGAGCAGTACTTC.

The chain joins TRBV7-9 to TRBJ2-1; D is uncertain. The germline V and J ends were trimmed by 5 bases and 10 bases, with 12 bases remaining between them. CDR3 size: 12 residues. Germline V gene sequence: CDR1 SEHNR, CDR2 FQNEAQ (reference sequence). The chain's CDR3 is CASSLGPLEQFF. The CDR3 DNA reads as TGTGCCAGCAGCCTAGGACCTCTCGAGCAGTTCTTC.

In its sample, this clonotype was seen many times. The chain combines TRBV27 with TRBJ2-3, with a possible D match to TRBD2 (6 bases). V was trimmed by 6 bases and J by 0 bases, leaving 7 bases between them. This CDR3 spans 13 amino acids. Germline V lookup: CDR1 MNHEY, CDR2 SMNVEV (reference sequence). The CDR3: CASRDYSTDTQYF. CDR3 sequence (DNA): TGTGCCAGCAGGGACTACAGCACAGATACGCAGTATTTT.